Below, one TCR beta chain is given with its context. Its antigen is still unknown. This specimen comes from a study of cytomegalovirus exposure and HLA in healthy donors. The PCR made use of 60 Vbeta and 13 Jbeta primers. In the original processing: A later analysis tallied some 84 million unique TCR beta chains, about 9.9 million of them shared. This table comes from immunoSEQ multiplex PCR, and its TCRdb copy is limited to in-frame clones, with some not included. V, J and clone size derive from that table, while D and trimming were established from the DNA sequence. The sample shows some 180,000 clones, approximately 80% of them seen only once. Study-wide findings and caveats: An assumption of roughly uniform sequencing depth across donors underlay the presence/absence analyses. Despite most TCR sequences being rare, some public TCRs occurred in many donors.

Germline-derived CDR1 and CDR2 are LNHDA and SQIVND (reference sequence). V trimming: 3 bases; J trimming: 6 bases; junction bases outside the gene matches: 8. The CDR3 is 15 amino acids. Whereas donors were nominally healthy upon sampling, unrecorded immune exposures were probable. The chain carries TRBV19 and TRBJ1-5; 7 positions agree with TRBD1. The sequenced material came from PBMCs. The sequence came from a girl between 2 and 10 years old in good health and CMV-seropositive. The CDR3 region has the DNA TGTGCCAGTAGTATCGGACAGGCAGTCGTTCAGCCCCAGCATTTT. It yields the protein CASSIGQAVVQPQHF.